This is a list of T cell receptor beta chains from one sample in a study of cytomegalovirus exposure and HLA in healthy donors. This table comes from immunoSEQ multiplex PCR, and its TCRdb copy is limited to in-frame clones, with some not included. Counted here are about 240,000 clones, about 85% occurring once; the ten biggest clones make up about 0.25%. Sample: PBMCs. The receptors come from a girl aged 2 to 10 in good health and CMV-seronegative. CDR3s include the opening cysteine and the closing phenylalanine or tryptophan. The order of the fields is D gene, V gene, J gene, CDR3 protein. D genes are given only for firm matches.

d_call: TRBD1
v_call: TRBV6-5
j_call: TRBJ2-7
cdr3_aa: CASSYSNRGFSYEQYF

d_call: .
v_call: TRBV10-1
j_call: TRBJ1-2
cdr3_aa: CASSDRGFYGYTF

d_call: TRBD1
v_call: TRBV6-1
j_call: TRBJ1-2
cdr3_aa: CASMSDRASNYGYTF

d_call: TRBD1
v_call: TRBV9
j_call: TRBJ1-4
cdr3_aa: CASSPGQVTNEKLFF

d_call: TRBD2
v_call: TRBV25-1
j_call: TRBJ2-7
cdr3_aa: CASSEPGGRNPYQQYF

d_call: .
v_call: TRBV6-1
j_call: TRBJ1-5
cdr3_aa: CASEAYSNQPQHF

d_call: TRBD1
v_call: TRBV10-2
j_call: TRBJ2-7
cdr3_aa: CASTRTGAVREQYF

d_call: .
v_call: TRBV6-6
j_call: TRBJ2-1
cdr3_aa: CASSLQGYNEQFF

d_call: .
v_call: TRBV5-1
j_call: TRBJ2-3
cdr3_aa: CASSSGGWPDTQYF

d_call: TRBD2
v_call: TRBV6-1
j_call: TRBJ2-1
cdr3_aa: CASSELAGGTGNEQFF

d_call: TRBD1
v_call: TRBV30
j_call: TRBJ1-1
cdr3_aa: CAWSGTGMNTEAFF

d_call: .
v_call: TRBV19
j_call: TRBJ1-5
cdr3_aa: CASSGQIRQPQHF

d_call: TRBD1
v_call: TRBV4-1
j_call: TRBJ1-2
cdr3_aa: CASSQDEGARGYTF

d_call: .
v_call: TRBV7-9
j_call: TRBJ2-7
cdr3_aa: CASSLRSVSSYEQYF

d_call: .
v_call: TRBV2
j_call: TRBJ2-5
cdr3_aa: CASSAWVGVETQYF

d_call: .
v_call: TRBV6-5
j_call: TRBJ2-2
cdr3_aa: CASSYSSRGSGELFF

d_call: .
v_call: TRBV11-2
j_call: TRBJ2-7
cdr3_aa: CASSLERGPYYEQYF

d_call: TRBD1
v_call: TRBV9
j_call: TRBJ1-2
cdr3_aa: CASSPETGQGAERDGYTF

d_call: TRBD2
v_call: TRBV5-4
j_call: TRBJ2-3
cdr3_aa: CASSLRAGGVDTQYF

d_call: TRBD1
v_call: TRBV6-1
j_call: TRBJ2-7
cdr3_aa: CASRLDRGLYEQYF

d_call: TRBD1
v_call: TRBV9
j_call: TRBJ2-5
cdr3_aa: CASSDRGYAETQYF

d_call: TRBD2
v_call: TRBV2
j_call: TRBJ2-1
cdr3_aa: CASSGTSGGALNEQFF